Below are 16 T cell receptor beta chains sequenced from a single sample in a study of blood T cells in healthy people across ages. The use of a sample-barcoded 5' primer and a J-beta primer mix characterized a second PCR of about 7 to 12 cycles. TCRdb redid the calling of the 5' RACE reads with MiXCR, one entry per CDR3 protein. This sample has about 1.4 million distinct CDR3 sequences, with roughly 64% found just once. Sequences were obtained from blood. The source of these receptors is a young man in good health.

The V gene is TRBV6-2 or TRBV6-3, the J gene TRBJ2-1, with TRBD2 matching 12 bases. Germline loops: CDR1 MNHEY, CDR2 SVGEGT. Trimming cost V 6 bases and J 5 bases; bases outside gene matches: 5. This CDR3 contains 15 residues. The CDR3 DNA follows: TGTGCCAGCAGCGGACTAGCGGGGACTCACAATGAGCAGTTCTTC. It yields the protein CASSGLAGTHNEQFF.

The genes are TRBV29-1 and TRBJ2-1; D possibly corresponds to TRBD1 (6 bases). This CDR3 contains 13 residues. The germline CDR1 and CDR2 sequences are SQVTM and ANQGSEA. Trimming stripped 4 bases from V and 4 bases from J, with 11 bases between. The CDR3 loop reads CSVGDTLYNEQFF. CDR3 DNA: TGCAGCGTTGGGGACACCCTATACAATGAGCAGTTCTTC.

As to this clonotype: This sequence may be a read error, since a much larger clone differs from it by one base. The genes are TRBV20-1 and TRBJ2-3, with D uncertain. The CDR3 is made up of 10 amino acids. The germline gives CDR1 DFQATT, CDR2 SNEGSKA (reference sequence). V lost 4 bases, J lost 4 bases, and 3 bases lay in between. The CDR3 loop is CSANPDTQYF. The CDR3 DNA reads TGCAGTGCTAATCCAGATACGCAGTATTTT.

This clonotype was recorded only once. The chain uses TRBV19 and TRBJ1-1; D may be TRBD1 (6 bases). Trimming cost V 6 bases and J 2 bases, with 22 bases left between them. Germline V lookup: CDR1 LNHDA, CDR2 SQIVND (reference sequence). The CDR3 has 17 amino acids. CDR3 loop: CASSSHGRGGLNTEAFF. CDR3 sequence (DNA): TGTGCCAGTAGCTCCCACGGGAGGGGGGGACTCAACACTGAAGCTTTCTTT.

This clonotype was seen only a few times. This chain joins TRBV6-5 and TRBJ2-3, with 13 positions matching TRBD2. This CDR3 has 18 amino acids. Losses at the gene ends were 0 bases for V and 2 bases for J; bases not matched to a gene: 5. Germline-derived CDR1 and CDR2 are MNHEY and SVGAGI. CDR3 loop: CASSYSVLAGGNTDTQYF. DNA of the CDR3: TGTGCCAGCAGTTACTCGGTACTAGCGGGGGGGAACACAGATACGCAGTATTTT.

The V call is TRBV30, the J call TRBJ1-2; D gene uncertain. V dropped 6 bases and J dropped 10 bases, with 15 bases sitting between them. The CDR3 consists of 11 residues. Germline-derived CDR1 and CDR2 are GTSNPN and SVGIG (reference sequence). Here the CDR3 reads CACNLQWAYTF. The CDR3 DNA is TGTGCCTGTAACCTTCAGTGGGCCTACACCTTC.

There are a few counts of this clonotype. The V and J genes are TRBV3-1 and TRBJ1-2; D not resolved. The length of the CDR3 is 14 residues. Germline lookup yields CDR1 LGHDT and CDR2 YNNKEL (reference sequence). V was clipped by 1 base and J by 2 bases, with 8 bases between them. CDR3 bases: TGTGCCAGCAGCCAAGCAAACCGCAACTATGGCTACACCTTC. Translating it yields CASSQANRNYGYTF.

The V gene is TRBV20-1, the J gene TRBJ2-1; 10 bases fit TRBD2. Germline assignment: CDR1 DFQATT and CDR2 SNEGSKA (reference sequence). This CDR3 is 13 amino acids long. After removal of 2 bases from V and 10 bases from J, the junction contained 5 bases not matched to a gene. The CDR3 nucleotides are TGCAGTGCTAGACTAGCGGGAGTCGGGGAGCAGTTCTTC. Residues: CSARLAGVGEQFF.

The chain combines TRBV4-2 with TRBJ1-1; D is unclear. CDR3 length equals 15 residues. V lost 6 bases to trimming and J lost 3 bases, with 17 bases between them. Germline assignment: CDR1 LGHNA and CDR2 YNFKEQ. CDR3 sequence: CASSPRGREDTEAFF. The DNA of the CDR3 is TGTGCCAGCAGTCCCCGCGGAAGGGAGGACACTGAAGCTTTCTTT.

The V and J genes are TRBV20-1 and TRBJ2-7, with D perhaps being TRBD1 or TRBD2 (5 bases each). Per the germline V gene, CDR1 is DFQATT and CDR2 is SNEGSKA (reference sequence). The CDR3 totals 14 residues. V was cut by 6 bases and J by 5 bases, with 20 bases left in between. Here the CDR3 reads CSARLSGRAHEQYF. CDR3 bases: TGCAGTGCCCGACTATCCGGCAGGGCCCACGAGCAGTACTTC.

This clonotype showed up just a few times. The V gene is TRBV29-1, the J gene TRBJ2-7; the match to TRBD1 covers 7 bases. Trimming at V came to 7 bases and at J to 2 bases, leaving 8 bases not matched to a gene. CDR3 size: 13 residues. Germline V gene lookup returns CDR1 SQVTM and CDR2 ANQGSEA. CDR3 residues: CSARDSKTYEQYF. The CDR3 nucleotides are TGCAGCGCCCGGGACAGCAAAACCTACGAGCAGTACTTC.

This clonotype was counted between two and nine times. V and J are TRBV6-5 and TRBJ2-7; a possible D gene is TRBD1 (7 bases). The CDR3 sequence is 14 residues long. Germline values: CDR1 MNHEY, CDR2 SVGAGI. V was trimmed by 4 bases and J by 6 bases, leaving 16 bases between them. CDR3 residues: CASSSSGGRSEQYF. In DNA, the CDR3 is TGTGCCAGCAGTTCTTCAGGGGGGAGGAGCGAGCAGTACTTC.

The chain joins TRBV12-5 to TRBJ2-5, with D possibly matching TRBD1 (6 bases). Gene TRBJ2-7 matches the end of the DNA better, so the J call may be wrong. The CDR3 contains 16 residues. CDR1 is LGHNT, CDR2 FRNRAP, per germline. CDR3 sequence reads: CASGPGQKGDNYEQYF. CDR3 DNA sequence: TGTGCTAGTGGTCCCGGACAGAAAGGTGATAACTACGAGCAGTACTTC.

The CDR3, as DNA: TGTGCCAGCAGTCCAGGGGGGGAGGCAAGGTTCTTC. It is translated as CASSPGGEARFF. The chain joins TRBV12-3 or TRBV12-4 to TRBJ2-1; D may match TRBD1 or TRBD2 (7 bases each). This CDR3 region has 12 residues. With 5 bases removed from V and 15 bases from J, the gap between germline ends came to 17 bases.

This rearrangement joins TRBV2 to TRBJ2-3; possibly TRBD1 for D (6 bases). There are 15 residues in the CDR3. The germline V gene has CDR1 SNHLY and CDR2 FYNNEI. V lost 4 bases, J lost 0 bases, and 11 bases lay in between. The CDR3 sequence is CASSGQVPSTDTQYF. The CDR3 DNA follows: TGTGCCAGCAGTGGACAGGTTCCTAGCACAGATACGCAGTATTTT.

This clonotype was detected only a few times. The genes are TRBV29-1 and TRBJ2-1; TRBD2 matches 8 bases. The J segment lost 3 bases and the V segment lost 6 bases, leaving 7 bases of the junction unmatched. The CDR3 is 14 amino acids. Looked up from germline, CDR1 is SQVTM and CDR2 is ANQGSEA. The CDR3 DNA reads as TGCAGCGTGAAGGGACTAGTTTACTACAATGAGCAGTTCTTC. Protein: CSVKGLVYYNEQFF.